What follows are 5 T cell receptor beta chains derived from one specimen sequenced in a study of T cell changes during pregnancy in multiple sclerosis. The data were produced by immunoSEQ multiplex PCR, yet TCRdb's version contains in-frame clones alone and is incomplete. The sample records tens of thousands of clones, approximately 94% being singletons. Sample: CD4+ T cells from peripheral blood mononuclear cells, taken in the second trimester of pregnancy. All receptors come from a female donor with multiple sclerosis, enrolled in a pregnancy study.

V is TRBV30 and J is TRBJ1-2; tentatively, D is TRBD1 (5 bases). Trimming pared 7 bases from V and 2 bases from J, leaving 14 bases between. The CDR3 runs 13 residues. Germline lookup yields CDR1 GTSNPN and CDR2 SVGIG (reference sequence). CDR3 sequence reads: CALGGRGNYGYTF. CDR3 coding DNA: TGTGCCTTGGGGGGGAGGGGAAACTATGGCTACACCTTC.

The chain combines TRBV19 with TRBJ2-3; 16 nucleotides align to TRBD2. V lost 10 bases to trimming and J lost 0 bases; unmatched junction nucleotides: 7. The CDR3 totals 17 residues. From germline, CDR1 is LNHDA and CDR2 SQIVND (reference sequence). CDR3 residues: CATKGLAGGPSTDTQYF. CDR3 in DNA: TGTGCCACCAAGGGACTAGCGGGGGGGCCTAGCACAGATACGCAGTATTTT.

This chain connects TRBV18 to TRBJ1-2; TRBD1 might be the D (5 bases). The V gene lost 3 bases and the J gene lost 2 bases, with 10 bases spanning the gap. The CDR3 length is 14 residues. CDR1 is KGHSH, CDR2 LQKENI, per germline. CDR3 sequence (DNA): TGTGCCAGCTCACCCGACAGACTCAACTATGGCTACACCTTC. This sequence encodes CASSPDRLNYGYTF.

This clone is a singleton in its sample. The chain is built from TRBV27 and TRBJ2-1; 9 bases fit TRBD2. CDR3 length: 16 residues. The germline gives CDR1 MNHEY, CDR2 SMNVEV (reference sequence). The ends lost 1 base at V and 7 bases at J; junction bases unmatched: 8. CDR3 sequence reads: CASSLYISGRDNEQFF. Here the CDR3 DNA reads TGTGCCAGCAGTTTATATATTAGCGGGAGAGATAATGAGCAGTTCTTC.

CDR3 loop: CASSLFNNEQFF. The CDR3 DNA is TGTGCCAGCAGCCTCTTTAACAATGAGCAGTTCTTC. The V and J genes are TRBV5-8 and TRBJ2-1; D remains unclear. V gave up 4 bases and J gave up 5 bases, with 7 bases separating them. Per germline, CDR1 SGHTS and CDR2 YDEGEE. The CDR3 has 12 residues.